One and the same sample provided the 23 T cell receptor beta chains below, sequenced in a study of blood T cell repertoires in COVID-19 (dated by TCRdb to 2020 to 2022). Library method: the immunoSEQ multiplex PCR assay. TCRdb took over this immuneACCESS table, retaining in-frame rearrangements with V and J assigned. Such tables are incomplete; in checked studies, under half of the missing clones stem from an unresolved V gene, and the remainder is unexplained. Here the sample has over 250,000 clones; roughly nine tenths occur a single time. Around 2% of the sample lies in the top ten. Sequencing was done on a sample of peripheral blood. Every receptor here comes from a woman in her 30s with COVID-19, enrolled during active disease.

The chain carries TRBV6-5 and TRBJ1-6, with 7 bases fitting TRBD1. This CDR3 spans 15 amino acids. From germline, CDR1 is MNHEY and CDR2 SVGAGI. The ends lost 6 bases at V and 5 bases at J; junction bases unmatched: 7. This chain's CDR3 is CASRFEQGHNSPLHF. The CDR3 DNA reads as TGTGCCAGCAGATTTGAACAGGGGCATAATTCACCCCTCCACTTT.

The J gene is TRBJ1-1, the V gene TRBV2; no firm D call. The germline CDR1 and CDR2 sequences are SNHLY and FYNNEI. Deletions cut 6 bases from V and 1 base from J, with 9 bases between. CDR3 length: 13 residues. CDR3 nucleotide sequence: TGTGCCAGCAGGGACTCTTGGAACACTGAAGCTTTCTTT. Encoded protein: CASRDSWNTEAFF.

The rearrangement joins TRBV5-8 to TRBJ1-6, with 8 bases that match TRBD1. This CDR3 is built from 19 residues. Germline lookup yields CDR1 SGHTS and CDR2 YDEGEE. Trimming cost V 5 bases and J 0 bases; bases outside gene matches: 13. The CDR3 region is CASRPHGQGGGSYNSPLHF. CDR3 bases: TGTGCCAGCAGACCACACGGACAGGGCGGGGGCTCCTATAATTCACCCCTCCACTTT.

This clone was seen only once. The V gene is TRBV30, the J gene TRBJ2-2; possibly TRBD2 for D (7 bases). The V gene lost 4 bases and the J gene lost 4 bases, with 19 bases spanning the gap. The CDR3 consists of 16 residues. Germline lookup yields CDR1 GTSNPN and CDR2 SVGIG (reference sequence). The DNA for the CDR3 is TGTGCCTGGACCGAGGGGGGAGGGTTGGTCACCGGGGAGCTGTTTTTT. This translates into CAWTEGGGLVTGELFF.

The gene calls are TRBV6-5 and TRBJ2-1; TRBD1 might be the D (6 bases). Germline CDR1 MNHEY, CDR2 SVGAGI. The CDR3 runs 14 residues. Trimming pared 10 bases from V and 9 bases from J, leaving 22 bases between. CDR3 sequence reads: CATSAGEWSSEQFF. CDR3 DNA sequence: TGTGCCACCTCCGCAGGGGAGTGGAGTAGTGAGCAGTTCTTC.

CDR3: CASSGTTGPSVGGYTF. The CDR3, as DNA: TGTGCCAGCAGCGGGACTACAGGGCCGTCCGTGGGTGGCTACACCTTC. V is TRBV5-6 and J is TRBJ1-2, with a tentative D call TRBD1 (6 bases). V gave up 4 bases and J gave up 7 bases, with 23 bases separating them. CDR3 length: 16 amino acids. From germline, CDR1 is SGHDT and CDR2 YYEEEE.

The chain carries TRBV10-2 and TRBJ2-4, with 8 bases identical to TRBD1. The CDR3 loop spans 14 amino acids. Germline trimming cut 0 bases from V and 6 bases from J; bases unmatched to any gene: 1. Germline values: CDR1 WSHSY, CDR2 SAAADI. The CDR3: CASSESGTGNIQYF. The CDR3 DNA follows: TGCGCCAGCAGTGAGTCTGGGACAGGAAACATTCAGTACTTC.

The chain employs TRBV30 and TRBJ1-4; D is perhaps TRBD1 (5 bases). The CDR3 spans 14 residues. Trimming took 0 bases from V and 7 from J, leaving 12 bases between them. In germline, CDR1 is GTSNPN, CDR2 SVGIG (reference sequence). CDR3 DNA: TGTGCCTGGAGTGTTCGGCAGGGCCCTGAAAAACTGTTTTTT. This sequence encodes CAWSVRQGPEKLFF.

This sequence joins TRBV3-1 (or the pseudogene TRBV3-2) and TRBJ1-1; 11 nucleotides match TRBD1. This CDR3 spans 17 amino acids. Germline V gene data show CDR1 as LGHDT and CDR2 as YNNKEL (reference sequence). The junction had 7 bases not matched to a gene; V was cut back by 1 base and J by 3 bases. The DNA of the CDR3 is TGTGCCAGCAGCCAAGCCCGGGACAGGGGGAGAGACACTGAAGCTTTCTTT. This encodes CASSQARDRGRDTEAFF.

V usage is TRBV2 and J usage is TRBJ2-1; D is perhaps TRBD2 (6 bases). CDR3 length: 13 residues. Germline V gene sequence: CDR1 SNHLY, CDR2 FYNNEI. Trimming left V 4 bases short and J 13 bases short, with 17 bases between. The CDR3, as DNA: TGTGCCAGCAGTGTAGCGGAGGGAGGCGAACAGTTCTTC. This codes for CASSVAEGGEQFF.

This clone came up a few times. The rearrangement links TRBV3-1 (or the pseudogene TRBV3-2) to TRBJ2-7; 8 nucleotides match TRBD1. J lost 4 bases, V lost 5 bases, and 7 bases had no gene match. This CDR3 region has 14 residues. Germline CDR1 is LGHDT and CDR2 is YNNKEL (reference sequence). The CDR3 spells CASSESQGAYEQYF. CDR3 bases: TGTGCCAGCAGCGAAAGCCAGGGGGCTTACGAGCAGTACTTC.

The genes are TRBV5-4 and TRBJ2-2; 7 bases line up with TRBD1. The CDR3 spans 14 residues. From germline, CDR1 is SGHNT and CDR2 YYREEE (reference sequence). The junction had 5 bases not matched to a gene; V was cut back by 5 bases and J by 4 bases. The CDR3 sequence is CASSPGQFTGELFF. DNA for the CDR3: TGTGCCAGCAGTCCGGGACAGTTCACCGGGGAGCTGTTTTTT.

The V call is TRBV27, the J call TRBJ2-3, with 10 nucleotides matching TRBD1. The CDR3 runs to 15 residues. J gave up 4 bases and V 5 bases, and 6 bases lay outside the gene matches. The germline gives CDR1 MNHEY, CDR2 SMNVEV (reference sequence). CDR3 nucleotides: TGTGCCAGCAGTCTCGGGACAGGGGTCCCAGATACGCAGTATTTT. Translating gives CASSLGTGVPDTQYF.

The table lists this clone with a count of one. This sequence joins TRBV12-3 or TRBV12-4 and TRBJ2-7; no definite D call. This CDR3 is built from 13 residues. V was shortened by 1 base and J by 3 bases, with 7 bases between the two germline ends. The CDR3 DNA is TGTGCCAGCAGTTTAGGGCAGTTCTACGAGCAGTACTTC. Translation gives CASSLGQFYEQYF.

The genes are TRBV18 and TRBJ2-3; 12 nucleotides line up with TRBD2. Germline-derived CDR1 and CDR2 are KGHSH and LQKENI. Trimming took 6 bases from V and 2 from J; bases not matched to a gene: 9. The CDR3 runs to 17 residues. CDR3 bases: TGTGCCAGCTCTCCCCCCGGACTAGCGGGAAACACAGATACGCAGTATTTT. It is translated as CASSPPGLAGNTDTQYF.

The CDR3 loop is CASSFRSSTRNQPQHF. The DNA of the CDR3 is TGTGCCAGCAGTTTTCGCTCGTCTACGCGTAATCAGCCCCAGCATTTT. The chain uses TRBV27 and TRBJ1-5; unclear D gene. The V gene lost 3 bases and the J gene lost 4 bases, with 16 bases spanning the gap. Germline V gene lookup returns CDR1 MNHEY and CDR2 SMNVEV (reference sequence). The CDR3 spans 16 residues.

The genes are TRBV5-4 and TRBJ1-1; TRBD1 aligns across 12 bases. Trimming cost V 4 bases and J 5 bases; bases outside gene matches: 9. In germline, CDR1 is SGHNT, CDR2 YYREEE (reference sequence). CDR3 length equals 16 residues. The CDR3 DNA follows: TGTGCCAGCAGCAGACCGGGACAGGGGGCAAGGACTGAAGCTTTCTTT. As protein: CASSRPGQGARTEAFF.

The chain joins TRBV3-1 (or the pseudogene TRBV3-2) to TRBJ2-1; tentatively, D is TRBD1 (5 bases). Germline V lookup: CDR1 LGHDT, CDR2 YNNKEL (reference sequence). V was shortened by 2 bases and J by 7 bases, with 18 bases between the two germline ends. CDR3 length: 16 amino acids. The CDR3 loop is CASSQYGQGGGNEQFF. CDR3 nucleotide sequence: TGTGCCAGCAGCCAATACGGGCAGGGTGGTGGGAATGAGCAGTTCTTC.

This clone was recorded only once. The CDR3 protein is CASSQAPDIYGYTF. The CDR3 bases are TGTGCCAGCAGCCAAGCGCCGGACATCTATGGCTACACCTTC. This chain joins TRBV3-1 (or the pseudogene TRBV3-2) and TRBJ1-2; a weak D match, TRBD1 (5 bases). This CDR3 is built from 14 residues. Germline loops: CDR1 LGHDT, CDR2 YNNKEL (reference sequence). Trimming took 1 base from V and 4 from J, leaving 10 bases between them.

The chain links TRBV19 to TRBJ2-4, with a weak D call TRBD2 (6 bases). CDR3 length: 15 amino acids. Germline lookup yields CDR1 LNHDA and CDR2 SQIVND (reference sequence). Trimming removed 6 bases at V and 0 bases at J, with 12 bases between. In DNA form, the CDR3 reads TGTGCCAGTAGGTGGAGGGACGGAGCCAAAAACATTCAGTACTTC. This translates into CASRWRDGAKNIQYF.

V usage is TRBV11-2 and J usage is TRBJ2-5; 10 bases match TRBD2. This CDR3 is 15 amino acids long. After removal of 7 bases from V and 5 bases from J, the junction contained 10 bases not matched to a gene. Germline loops: CDR1 SGHAT, CDR2 FQNNGV. This chain's CDR3 is CASTLAGVTGETQYF. The CDR3 DNA follows: TGTGCCAGCACGCTAGCGGGAGTAACAGGGGAGACCCAGTACTTC.

This clone has just one count. The chain has TRBV29-1 and TRBJ2-3; D is possibly TRBD1 (6 bases). Germline values: CDR1 SQVTM, CDR2 ANQGSEA. The CDR3 length is 14 residues. V lost 7 bases, J lost 3 bases, and 17 bases lay in between. In DNA form, the CDR3 reads TGCAGCGCTCGCACAGGGAGTGGGACAGATACGCAGTATTTT. This codes for CSARTGSGTDTQYF.

The CDR3: CSVEEAGTGYNEQFF. CDR3 DNA sequence: TGCAGCGTTGAAGAAGCGGGGACAGGGTACAATGAGCAGTTCTTC. The chain carries TRBV29-1 and TRBJ2-1; 9 nucleotides agree with TRBD1. CDR1 is SQVTM, CDR2 ANQGSEA, per germline. This CDR3 spans 15 amino acids. V shed 0 bases, J shed 4 bases, and the junction held 4 bases outside the gene matches.